A selection of T cell receptor beta chains follows, all from one sample in a study of T cells in Graves' hyperthyroidism and ophthalmopathy. TCRdb ran MiXCR on the multiplex PCR reads and lists one entry per CDR3 protein. The table has under 350,000 distinct CDR3 sequences, roughly 21% seen once; the top ten hold less than 65%. The sample consisted of blood. These receptor sequences come from a woman aged 45-59 years with Graves' hyperthyroidism. CDR3s include the opening cysteine and the closing phenylalanine or tryptophan. D genes are given only for firm matches. The size entry is marked missing in some rows and otherwise reads once, few, many or a size class.

v_gene	d_gene	j_gene	abundance	CDR3aa	CDR3nt
TRBV5-4	-	TRBJ2-1	once	CASSFHGTNEQFF	TGTGCCAGCAGCTTTCACGGTACCAATGAGCAGTTCTTC
TRBV6-1	-	TRBJ1-1	-	CASRINTEAFF	TGTGCCAGTAGGATAAACACTGAAGCTTTCTTT
TRBV6-9	-	TRBJ1-4	-	CASSSGGNNEKLFF	TGTGCCAGCAGTTCGGGAGGGAATAATGAAAAACTGTTTTTT
TRBV5-1	-	TRBJ2-7	few	CASSLAPGPSYEQYF	TGCGCCAGCAGCTTGGCCCCGGGTCCTTCCTACGAGCAGTACTTC
TRBV5-1	-	TRBJ2-7	many	CASSRDSRGAYEQYF	TGCGCCAGCAGCAGGGACAGCCGCGGGGCCTACGAGCAGTACTTC
TRBV29-1	-	TRBJ2-5	many	CSVKVGSGGGTQYF	TGCAGCGTAAAAGTCGGGTCCGGCGGAGGGACCCAGTACTTC
TRBV6-1	-	TRBJ1-6	-	CASSLRTRRVGENSPLHF	TGTGCCAGCAGCCTAAGAACCCGACGAGTAGGGGAAAATTCACCCCTCCACTTT
TRBV15	TRBD1	TRBJ2-5	few	CATSRDRGSRETQYF	TGTGCCACCAGCAGAGACAGGGGGAGCCGAGAGACCCAGTACTTC
TRBV19	-	TRBJ1-5	few	CASKRRDDQPQHF	TGTGCCAGTAAGAGGAGGGACGATCAGCCCCAGCATTTT
TRBV20-1	TRBD1	TRBJ2-3	many	CSANRGLNTDTQYF	TGCAGTGCCAACAGGGGGCTAAACACAGATACGCAGTATTTT
TRBV7-8	-	TRBJ1-2	many	CASSQDRIGGYGYTF	TGTGCCAGCAGTCAAGACAGGATAGGAGGGTATGGCTACACCTTC
TRBV28	TRBD1	TRBJ1-2	many	CASSSPGQGGYGYTF	TGTGCCAGCAGTTCGCCGGGACAGGGAGGCTATGGCTACACCTTC
TRBV7-9	-	TRBJ2-2	many	CASSPLTTGELFF	TGTGCCAGCAGCCCCCTTACCACCGGGGAGCTGTTTTTT
TRBV5-1	TRBD2	TRBJ2-1	many	CASSFGTSGSNEQFF	TGCGCCAGCAGCTTTGGGACTAGCGGGAGCAATGAGCAGTTCTTC
TRBV30	-	TRBJ1-2	many	CAWSVGGYGYTF	TGTGCCTGGAGTGTGGGAGGCTATGGCTACACCTTC
TRBV27	-	TRBJ1-2	-	CASSSGYGYGYTF	TGTGCCAGCAGTTCAGGGTACGGCTATGGCTACACCTTC
TRBV20-1	TRBD1	TRBJ1-1	many	CSARELYRGNTEAFF	TGCAGTGCTAGAGAGTTATACAGGGGGAACACTGAAGCTTTCTTT
TRBV9	-	TRBJ1-2	many	CASSGDGAYGYTF	TGTGCCAGCAGTGGGGACGGCGCCTATGGCTACACCTTC
TRBV10-3	-	TRBJ1-5	few	CAISADDQPQHF	TGTGCCATCAGTGCGGACGATCAGCCCCAGCATTTT
TRBV5-1	-	TRBJ2-1	many	CASSLGTDYNEQFF	TGCGCCAGCAGCTTGGGGACAGATTACAATGAGCAGTTCTTC
TRBV27	TRBD1	TRBJ2-7	-	CASSLLAGGAEQYF	TGTGCCAGCAGTTTATTGGCAGGGGGCGCCGAGCAGTACTTC
TRBV7-8	TRBD1	TRBJ2-5	many	CASSSSDRAETQYF	TGTGCCAGCAGCTCCTCGGACAGGGCAGAGACCCAGTACTTC
TRBV20-1	-	TRBJ1-2	few	CSASPWRLGYTF	TGCAGTGCTAGCCCCTGGAGGCTCGGCTACACCTTC
TRBV4-1	-	TRBJ1-6	-	CASSRTGTAGSPLHF	TGCGCCAGCAGCCGGACCGGGACTGCAGGTTCACCCCTCCACTTT
TRBV11-3	-	TRBJ2-7	many	CASSLDRQDYEQYF	TGTGCCAGCAGCTTAGACAGACAAGACTACGAGCAGTACTTC
TRBV12-3/TRBV12-4	TRBD1	TRBJ2-2	many	CASSPHRGMNTGELFF	TGTGCCAGCAGTCCTCACAGGGGAATGAACACCGGGGAGCTGTTTTTT
TRBV29-1	TRBD1	TRBJ1-5	many	CSVSDRGGNQPQHF	TGCAGCGTATCAGACAGGGGGGGGAATCAGCCCCAGCATTTT
TRBV7-9	-	TRBJ2-4	-	CASSPPGATKNIQYF	TGTGCCAGCAGCCCCCCGGGGGCCACCAAAAACATTCAGTACTTC
TRBV11-3	-	TRBJ2-1	many	CASSLSGQSYNEQFF	TGTGCCAGCAGCTTATCGGGACAATCCTACAATGAGCAGTTCTTC
TRBV9	-	TRBJ2-2	few	CASSVGGGTGELFF	TGTGCCAGCAGCGTTGGTGGGGGGACCGGGGAGCTGTTTTTT
TRBV5-1	TRBD1	TRBJ1-4	-	CASSLDGTGVEKLFF	TGCGCCAGCAGCTTGGACGGGACAGGAGTTGAAAAACTGTTTTTT
TRBV10-2	-	TRBJ2-5	-	CASPLKEGASLETQYF	TGCGCCAGCCCCTTAAAGGAGGGAGCGAGTCTGGAGACCCAGTACTTC
TRBV12-3/TRBV12-4	-	TRBJ1-6	many	CASSFGGMRSPLHF	TGTGCCAGCAGTTTCGGGGGCATGAGGTCACCCCTCCACTTT
TRBV18	-	TRBJ2-5	-	CASSPMAGIQETQYF	TGTGCCAGCTCACCAATGGCGGGAATACAAGAGACCCAGTACTTC
TRBV27	TRBD1	TRBJ2-2	few	CASSPGQGGAGELFF	TGTGCCAGCAGTCCGGGACAGGGGGGGGCCGGGGAGCTGTTTTTT
TRBV5-1	TRBD2	TRBJ2-1	many	CASRFERGEQFF	TGCGCCAGCAGATTCGAGCGGGGTGAGCAGTTCTTC
TRBV11-2	TRBD2	TRBJ2-2	once	CASSTTSGDLGELFF	TGTGCCAGCAGCACGACTAGCGGGGACCTCGGGGAGCTGTTTTTT
TRBV10-1	-	TRBJ1-1	-	CASSGYVGGGTEAFF	TGCGCCAGCAGTGGATACGTGGGGGGTGGTACTGAAGCTTTCTTT
TRBV5-6	-	TRBJ1-2	many	CASSSGYKGYTF	TGTGCCAGCAGCTCCGGTTACAAGGGCTACACCTTC
TRBV15	TRBD2	TRBJ2-2	-	CATSRDTRTRRTGELFF	TGTGCCACCAGCAGAGATACCAGGACTAGGCGCACCGGGGAGCTGTTTTTT
TRBV6-2/TRBV6-3	TRBD1	TRBJ1-2	few	CASSATGVGGYTF	TGTGCCAGCAGTGCTACAGGGGTGGGCGGCTACACCTTC
TRBV2	TRBD1	TRBJ1-6	once	CAARTGQSSYNSPLHF	TGTGCCGCGAGGACAGGGCAAAGCTCCTATAATTCACCCCTCCACTTT
TRBV25-1	-	TRBJ2-5	few	CASSELKGGLGETQYF	TGTGCCAGCAGTGAATTAAAAGGGGGGCTAGGAGAGACCCAGTACTTC
TRBV5-1	TRBD2	TRBJ2-7	many	CASSTTSGGNKQYF	TGCGCCAGCAGCACAACTAGCGGGGGGAACAAGCAGTACTTC
TRBV28	-	TRBJ2-2	many	CASSSPRLSGFPKVGELFF	TGTGCCAGCAGTTCCCCCCGGCTAAGCGGGTTCCCCAAAGTCGGGGAGCTGTTTTTT
TRBV12-3/TRBV12-4	TRBD2	TRBJ2-1	once	CASTLLVGPSGNEQFF	TGTGCCAGCACTCTACTTGTGGGGCCTAGCGGCAATGAGCAGTTCTTC
TRBV2	TRBD1	TRBJ1-2	few	CASSLTGQGHGYTF	TGTGCCAGCAGCCTAACGGGACAGGGGCATGGCTACACCTTC
TRBV3-1	-	TRBJ1-2	many	CASSQDLGGLSYGYTF	TGTGCCAGCAGCCAAGATCTTGGAGGCCTAAGCTATGGCTACACCTTC
TRBV15	TRBD1	TRBJ2-2	few	CATSRNRGQRTGELFF	TGTGCCACCAGCAGGAACAGGGGGCAGCGCACCGGGGAGCTGTTTTTT
TRBV20-1	-	TRBJ2-5	many	CSARFGETQYF	TGCAGTGCTAGGTTCGGGGAGACCCAGTACTTC
TRBV30	TRBD2	TRBJ2-5	many	CAWSVRLAGVGETQYF	TGTGCCTGGAGTGTACGGCTAGCGGGGGTTGGAGAGACCCAGTACTTC
TRBV4-1	TRBD2	TRBJ2-1	few	CASSPHPRGSLANEQFF	TGCGCCAGCAGCCCTCACCCCCGCGGGAGCCTTGCCAATGAGCAGTTCTTC
TRBV19	TRBD1	TRBJ1-1	few	CASTPRGRTEAFF	TGTGCCAGTACACCCAGGGGGAGGACTGAAGCTTTCTTT
TRBV19	-	TRBJ1-1	-	CASSIGQLKTEAFF	TGTGCCAGTAGTATAGGCCAGTTAAAAACTGAAGCTTTCTTT
TRBV27	TRBD1	TRBJ2-3	few	CASSRGTGGSFTQYF	TGTGCCAGCAGTCGCGGGACAGGGGGCTCGTTCACGCAGTATTTT